This T cell receptor (beta chain) was sequenced during a study of human T cells and chemical hapten exposure. Study findings and constraints: Significantly greater numbers of large CDR3 similarity clusters came from expanded TCRs than from controls. With alopecia, donors may have immune responses unlike healthy people's.

Germline V gene data show CDR1 as DFQATT and CDR2 as SNEGSKA (reference sequence). V was shortened by 2 bases and J by 1 base, with 12 bases between the two germline ends. This CDR3 region has 14 residues. Of note for this clonotype: Its antigen is still unknown.

The sample's time point: patch test 3, about 24 weeks after DPC sensitization. Treatment given: therapeutic diphenylcyclopropenone sensitization with weekly scalp DPC. Alopecia patients deemed DPC-suitable, aged 18 to 70, excluding pregnancy. In TCRdb, the RACE reads were re-called with MiXCR into one record per CDR3 protein. The repertoire holds roughly 100,000 distinct CDR3 sequences, with less than 45% as singletons. The specimen was whole blood, collected in connection with sensitization to the hapten diphenylcyclopropenone (DPC). The TCR was taken from a man between 40 and 49 years old with alopecia areata. Some clones in this sample may be carry-over from other donors' samples. The rearrangement joins TRBV20-1 to TRBJ2-7; perhaps TRBD2 as D (7 bases). The CDR3 DNA follows: TGCAGTGCTAGAAAACGGGGGGCATCCTACGAGCAGTACTTC. The encoded protein is CSARKRGASYEQYF.